Following are 5 T cell receptor beta chains from one sample sequenced in a study. Via MiXCR, TCRdb re-called the RT-PCR reads, giving one row per CDR3 protein. This sample has approximately 720,000 distinct CDR3 sequences, with 14% found just once. Specimen: memory CD4+ T cells from blood. These receptors came from a female donor in good health, serving as a healthy control.

This clonotype was picked up a small number of times. The chain employs TRBV10-3 and TRBJ2-7; no reliable D call. The CDR3 totals 13 residues. CDR1 is ENHRY and CDR2 is SYGVKD in the germline V gene. With 0 bases removed from V and 8 bases from J, the gap between germline ends came to 11 bases. CDR3 coding DNA: TGTGCCATCAGTGAGTCTACCCAGGCGAAGCAGTACTTC. Translating it yields CAISESTQAKQYF.

This clonotype has at least ten counts. The V gene is TRBV4-3, the J gene TRBJ2-5; TRBD2 might be the D (5 bases). Trimming took 4 bases from V and 3 from J, leaving 18 bases between them. Germline CDR1 LGHNA, CDR2 YSLEER. The length of the CDR3 is 16 residues. Written as DNA, the CDR3 is TGCGCCAGCAGCCCGGGGTCCTATACCGCCGAAGAGACCCAGTACTTC. It specifies CASSPGSYTAEETQYF.

The J gene is TRBJ2-1, the V gene TRBV20-1; either TRBD1 or TRBD2 may fit D (5 bases each). CDR3 length equals 13 residues. Germline V gene sequence: CDR1 DFQATT, CDR2 SNEGSKA (reference sequence). V was shortened by 0 bases and J by 13 bases, with 16 bases between the two germline ends. CDR3: CSARDGTLTPQFF. DNA for the CDR3: TGCAGTGCTAGAGATGGGACGCTAACTCCCCAGTTCTTC.

This clonotype came up a few times. The chain carries TRBV20-1 and TRBJ2-7; 7 bases match TRBD2. V dropped 0 bases and J dropped 4; count of bases not matched to a gene: 6. This CDR3 is built from 14 residues. Per the germline V gene, CDR1 is DFQATT and CDR2 is SNEGSKA (reference sequence). The CDR3 region is CSARDREEVYEQYF. CDR3 DNA sequence: TGCAGTGCTAGAGATCGGGAGGAGGTATACGAGCAGTACTTC.

The chain recombines TRBV6-6 with TRBJ2-7; TRBD1 might be the D (5 bases). Per the germline V gene, CDR1 is MNHNY and CDR2 is SVGAGI (reference sequence). Trimming took 2 bases from V and 5 from J, leaving 10 bases between them. The CDR3 sequence is 13 residues long. The CDR3 DNA reads TGTGCCAGCAGTTACGGTCAGGGCCACGAGCAGTACTTC. It specifies CASSYGQGHEQYF.